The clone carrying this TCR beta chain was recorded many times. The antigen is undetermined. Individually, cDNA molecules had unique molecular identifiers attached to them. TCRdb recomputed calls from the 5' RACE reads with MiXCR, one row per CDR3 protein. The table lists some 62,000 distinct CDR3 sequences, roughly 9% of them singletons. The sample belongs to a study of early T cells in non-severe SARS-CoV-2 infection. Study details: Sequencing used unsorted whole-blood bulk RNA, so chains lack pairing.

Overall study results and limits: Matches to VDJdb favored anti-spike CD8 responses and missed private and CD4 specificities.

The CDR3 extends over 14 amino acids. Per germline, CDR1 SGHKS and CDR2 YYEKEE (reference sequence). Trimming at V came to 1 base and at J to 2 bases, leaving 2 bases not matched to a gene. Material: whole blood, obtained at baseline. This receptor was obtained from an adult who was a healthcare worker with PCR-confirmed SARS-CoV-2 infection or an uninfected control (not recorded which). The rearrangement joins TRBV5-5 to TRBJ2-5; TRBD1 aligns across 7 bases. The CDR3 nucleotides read TGTGCCAGCAGCTTGAAACAGGGGCAAGAGACCCAGTACTTC. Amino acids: CASSLKQGQETQYF.